The present T cell receptor beta chain was sequenced within a study of T cell responses to AZD1222 COVID-19 vaccine. This CDR3 is 14 amino acids long. Germline V CDR1 and CDR2: LNHDA, SQIVND (reference sequence). The trim removed 3 bases at V and 4 bases at J, leaving 5 bases unmatched. Concerning this clone: Antigen unknown.

The data were produced by immunoSEQ multiplex PCR, yet TCRdb's version contains in-frame clones alone and is incomplete. This sample has roughly 150,000 clones, with 90% to 95% found just once. Study-wide points: No day 14 peak samples; only post-peak repertoires were characterized.

The rearrangement joins TRBV19 to TRBJ1-1; 7 bases fit TRBD1. This sample comprised peripheral blood, obtained 28 days after the second AZD1222 dose. The sequence derives from an adult who received the AZD1222 COVID-19 vaccine. The CDR3 DNA reads as TGTGCCAGTAGTATCGTGACAGGGAGCACTGAAGCTTTCTTT. It is translated as CASSIVTGSTEAFF.